This T cell receptor beta chain was retrieved from a study of blood T cell repertoires in COVID-19. On the study more broadly: In each case, the material was cDNA or gDNA derived from T cells, B-cell-depleted T cells, or PBMCs.

Germline V gene sequence: CDR1 SGHRS, CDR2 YFSETQ. The CDR3 runs 15 residues. J gave up 5 bases and V 4 bases, and 11 bases lay outside the gene matches. There are a few counts of this clone. Libraries were prepared by immunoSEQ multiplex PCR; TCRdb keeps only in-frame clonotypes and omits some of them. Of 200,000 to 300,000 clones in the sample, approximately 90% were seen once. What was sequenced was peripheral blood. The receptor was isolated from a woman aged 40 to 50 who had recovered from COVID-19. The rearrangement links TRBV5-1 to TRBJ2-7; 8 bases map to TRBD1. CDR3 amino acids: CASSPRRTGFHEQYF. CDR3 bases: TGCGCCAGCAGCCCCCGCCGGACAGGGTTCCACGAGCAGTACTTC.